The sequence of this T cell receptor (beta chain) was determined in a study of T cells expressing NK-cell markers. Study context: Eight donors were sequenced, of whom seven were HCMV-seropositive, while the remaining one was HCMV-seronegative. General study points: Dominant NKG2C+ clonotypes were found to form about 1.0-7.0% of CD8+ T cells in about 6 donors.

CDR3 length: 17 amino acids. Remarks on this clonotype: The antigen is undetermined.

For TCR beta, cDNA was produced by 5'RACE template switching with UMIs. TCRdb re-called the 5' RACE reads; one entry per CDR3 protein, DNA not given. Its table lists about 540,000 distinct CDR3 sequences. Source material: blood T cells: a sorted CD56 or NKG2C T cell subset, CD4+ or CD8+ T cells, or bulk PBMC T cells (not recorded which). The source is a man aged 18 to 29 in good health. The chain carries TRBV12-3 or TRBV12-4 and TRBJ1-5; the D call of TRBD1 rests on TCRdb alone, since no DNA is present to check it. This CDR3 reads CASSFALQGRGNQPQHF.